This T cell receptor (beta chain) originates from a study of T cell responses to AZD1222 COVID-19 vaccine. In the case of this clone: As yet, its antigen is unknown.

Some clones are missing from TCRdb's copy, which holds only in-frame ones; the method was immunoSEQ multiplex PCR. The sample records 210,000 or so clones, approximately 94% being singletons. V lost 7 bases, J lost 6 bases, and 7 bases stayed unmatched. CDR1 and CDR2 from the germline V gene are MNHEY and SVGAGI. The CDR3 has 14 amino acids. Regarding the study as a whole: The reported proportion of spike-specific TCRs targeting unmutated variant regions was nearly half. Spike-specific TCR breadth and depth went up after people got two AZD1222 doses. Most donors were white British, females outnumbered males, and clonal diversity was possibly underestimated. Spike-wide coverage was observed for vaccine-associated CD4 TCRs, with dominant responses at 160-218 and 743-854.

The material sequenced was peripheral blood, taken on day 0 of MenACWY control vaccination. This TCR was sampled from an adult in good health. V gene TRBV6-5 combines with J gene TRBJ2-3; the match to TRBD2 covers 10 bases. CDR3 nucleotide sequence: TGTGCCAGCATCCAACAGACTAGCGGGGATACGCAGTATTTT. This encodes CASIQQTSGDTQYF.